This T cell receptor beta chain was captured by sequencing in a study of human T cells and chemical hapten exposure. Overall study results and limits: TCRs whose frequency exceeded 1 in 1000 remained the same following DPC sensitization. Patch test score showed a positive correlation with PT1 expanded TCR counts.

TCRdb re-called the RACE reads through MiXCR, storing one row per CDR3 protein. This repertoire shows about 140,000 distinct CDR3 sequences, roughly 10% found once; its top ten account for about 1.3%. Stated time point: patch test 2, 6 weeks after DPC sensitization. This sample's treatment: therapeutic diphenylcyclopropenone sensitization with weekly scalp DPC. Trimming took 3 bases from V and 4 from J; bases not matched to a gene: 2. The germline V gene has CDR1 GTSNPN and CDR2 SVGIG (reference sequence). This CDR3 contains 13 residues. This clonotype was found a few times. As yet, its antigen is unknown.

The chain combines TRBV30 with TRBJ1-4; TRBD1 aligns across 7 bases. This TCR was recovered from a woman between 45 and 60 years old with alopecia areata. Some clones in this sample may be carry-over from other donors' samples. The sample here was whole blood, taken in connection with sensitization to the hapten diphenylcyclopropenone (DPC). The CDR3 protein is CAWRRDSNEKLFF. DNA of the CDR3: TGTGCCTGGAGACGGGACAGTAATGAAAAACTGTTTTTT. Full variable domain (missing parts from reference TRBV30 and TRBJ1-4): SQTIHQWPATLVQPVGSPLSLECTVEGTSNPNLYWYRQAAGRGLQLLFYSVGIGQISSEVPQNLSASRPQDRQFILSSKKLLLSDSGFYLCAWRRDSNEKLFFGSGTQLSVL.